These 30 T cell receptor beta chains were sequenced from one sample in a study of shared clonotypes between healthy human individuals. Here immunoSEQ multiplex PCR was the method, and the copy in TCRdb shows in-frame clones only, minus some. This sample has 2 million to 2.5 million clones; approximately 90% occur once, and the top ten carry 0.3% to 0.45%. Sequencing used naive CD4+ T cells from PBMCs. The subset denotes: CD45RA+ positively selected. All receptors come from a man aged 18 to 29 in good health. Some clones in this sample may be carry-over from other donors' samples.

This chain connects TRBV28 to TRBJ2-1; 12 nucleotides match TRBD2. The CDR3 runs to 15 residues. The V gene's germline CDR1 is MDHEN and CDR2 SYDVKM. V shed 8 bases, J shed 7 bases, and the junction held 9 bases outside the gene matches. CDR3 nucleotides: TGTGCCAGCCGTTGGTCTAGCGGGGGGGGAAATGAGCAGTTCTTC. This gives the protein CASRWSSGGGNEQFF.

This clone was observed a single time. The rearrangement links TRBV18 to TRBJ2-1, with 8 bases aligning to TRBD2. V gave up 0 bases and J gave up 4 bases; unmatched junction bases: 8. This CDR3 contains 17 residues. Germline CDR1 reads KGHSH; CDR2 reads LQKENI. CDR3 protein: CASSPPRSLAGYNEQFF. In DNA form, the CDR3 reads TGTGCCAGCTCACCACCTAGGAGCCTAGCGGGTTACAATGAGCAGTTCTTC.

The chain is built from TRBV4-1 and TRBJ2-7; 9 nucleotides match TRBD1. CDR3 length: 14 amino acids. From germline, CDR1 is MGHRA and CDR2 YSYEKL. The J segment lost 5 bases and the V segment lost 3 bases, leaving 5 bases of the junction unmatched. The CDR3 reads CASSQGDRVHEQYF. In DNA form, the CDR3 reads TGCGCCAGCAGCCAGGGGGACAGGGTCCACGAGCAGTACTTC.

The chain has TRBV28 and TRBJ1-2; no definite D call. V was cut by 3 bases and J by 5 bases, with 10 bases left in between. CDR1 and CDR2 (germline): MDHEN, SYDVKM. The CDR3 has 13 amino acids. The CDR3 DNA is TGTGCCAGCAGTTTCCGACGGAATTATGGCTACACCTTC. Its protein is CASSFRRNYGYTF.

A few counts support this clone. The V gene is TRBV27, the J gene TRBJ1-1, with 9 bases aligning to TRBD1. Losses at the gene ends were 6 bases for V and 5 bases for J; bases not matched to a gene: 7. Germline CDR1 is MNHEY and CDR2 is SMNVEV (reference sequence). This CDR3 region has 14 residues. The DNA of the CDR3 is TGTGCCAGCAGCCAGGACAGGGGTGGGACTGAAGCTTTCTTT. Translating gives CASSQDRGGTEAFF.

This rearrangement joins TRBV27 to TRBJ1-2; TRBD1 is a possible D gene (5 bases). The V gene's germline CDR1 is MNHEY and CDR2 SMNVEV (reference sequence). V lost 4 bases to trimming and J lost 0 bases, with 15 bases between them. The CDR3 covers 16 residues. CDR3 sequence reads: CASSSIPGRPNYGYTF. CDR3 DNA: TGTGCCAGCAGTTCAATTCCGGGACGGCCTAACTATGGCTACACCTTC.

This clone was detected once. The sample carries other DNA sequences with the same CDR3. This chain uses TRBV7-9 with TRBJ1-2; D might be TRBD1 (5 bases). The germline gives CDR1 SEHNR, CDR2 FQNEAQ (reference sequence). The CDR3 has 12 amino acids. Trimming shortened V by 5 bases and J by 4 bases, and 8 bases separated the two germline ends. CDR3 nucleotide sequence: TGTGCCAGCAGCAGCGGGGGCTATGGCTACACCTTC. Residues: CASSSGGYGYTF.

CDR3 sequence: CASSQIRTRTGTDTQYF. In DNA form, the CDR3 reads TGCGCCAGCAGCCAAATAAGGACTAGGACGGGAACAGATACGCAGTATTTT. The chain employs TRBV4-3 and TRBJ2-3; 7 bases match TRBD2. CDR3 length equals 17 residues. J was trimmed by 3 bases and V by 2 bases; bases with no gene match: 11. The germline V gene has CDR1 LGHNA and CDR2 YSLEER.

The rearrangement links TRBV6-5 to TRBJ2-4; D may be TRBD2 (7 bases). Germline CDR1 and CDR2: MNHEY and SVGAGI. The germline V and J ends were trimmed by 6 bases and 7 bases, with 16 bases remaining between them. The CDR3 sequence is 14 residues long. CDR3 sequence (DNA): TGTGCCAGCAGAACAATAGGGGGGGGGAACATTCAGTACTTC. It codes for CASRTIGGGNIQYF.

The chain carries TRBV9 and TRBJ2-7, with a possible D match to TRBD2 (6 bases). The V end lost 3 bases, the J end lost 4 bases, and 20 bases lay between the germline ends. The CDR3 consists of 16 residues. CDR1 SGDLS and CDR2 YYNGEE come from the germline V gene. CDR3: CASSGGVGTGGYEQYF. The CDR3 region has the DNA TGTGCCAGCAGCGGCGGAGTTGGGACCGGAGGGTACGAGCAGTACTTC.

This clone showed up just once. V usage is TRBV7-9 and J usage is TRBJ2-1; 8 bases agree with TRBD2. The CDR3 length is 15 residues. The germline V gene has CDR1 SEHNR and CDR2 FQNEAQ (reference sequence). With 1 base clipped from V and 9 bases from J, the junction kept 8 bases outside the gene matches. This CDR3 reads CASSLGGRRRREQFF. The CDR3 nucleotides read TGTGCCAGCAGCTTAGGCGGGAGGAGAAGGCGTGAGCAGTTCTTC.

This clone was seen a handful of times. This chain links TRBV2 with TRBJ1-4; D is ambiguous. The germline V gene has CDR1 SNHLY and CDR2 FYNNEI. The ends were cut back, 5 bases at V and 10 bases at J, with 8 bases in the middle. The CDR3 is 11 amino acids. In DNA form, the CDR3 reads TGTGCCAGCAGTCTCCAGTTAAAACTGTTTTTT. Protein product: CASSLQLKLFF. Full variable domain (rest looked up from reference TRBV2 and TRBJ1-4): EPEVTQTPSHQVTQMGQEVILRCVPISNHLYFYWYRQILGQKVEFLVSFYNNEISEKSEIFDDQFSVERPDGSNFTLKIRSTKLEDSAMYFCASSLQLKLFFGSGTQLSVL.

The genes are TRBV5-1 and TRBJ2-2; D might be TRBD2 (6 bases). Between the trimmed V and J ends, which lost 0 bases and 5 bases, there was a span of 14 bases. Germline-derived CDR1 and CDR2 are SGHRS and YFSETQ. This CDR3 spans 16 amino acids. The CDR3 coding sequence is TGCGCCAGCAGCTTGGATTCTCGGGGAGGAACCGGGGAGCTGTTTTTT. As protein: CASSLDSRGGTGELFF.

The chain couples TRBV19 to TRBJ2-7; D possibly corresponds to TRBD1 (6 bases). Germline lookup yields CDR1 LNHDA and CDR2 SQIVND (reference sequence). Trimming shortened V by 5 bases and J by 2 bases, and 13 bases separated the two germline ends. The CDR3 spans 14 residues. CDR3 coding DNA: TGTGCCAGTAGTTTAACCAGGGGTACCTACGAGCAGTACTTC. Protein: CASSLTRGTYEQYF.

On this clone itself: At the DNA level, this CDR3 is encoded by other sequences in the same sample as well. The chain has TRBV5-1 and TRBJ1-2; TRBD1 matches 7 bases. The germline gives CDR1 SGHRS, CDR2 YFSETQ. There are 13 residues in the CDR3. The ends lost 2 bases at V and 3 bases at J; junction bases unmatched: 1. The CDR3 nucleotides read TGCGCCAGCAGCTTTGGGACAGACTATGGCTACACCTTC. Protein: CASSFGTDYGYTF.

The rearrangement uses TRBV6-1 and TRBJ2-2, with a possible D match to TRBD1 (5 bases). Germline V gives CDR1 MNHNS, CDR2 SASEGT. The germline V and J ends were trimmed by 10 bases and 0 bases, with 9 bases remaining between them. The CDR3 extends over 13 amino acids. The CDR3 is CATGLTNTGELFF. For the CDR3, the DNA is TGTGCCACAGGGCTCACGAACACCGGGGAGCTGTTTTTT.

The genes are TRBV6-1 and TRBJ2-7; a weak D match, TRBD1 (6 bases). CDR3 length equals 15 residues. The germline V gene encodes CDR1 MNHNS and CDR2 SASEGT. V shed 8 bases and J shed 2 bases, with 19 bases lying between them. CDR3 residues: CASGGPTGMTYEQYF. The CDR3 region has the DNA TGTGCCAGCGGGGGACCCACAGGGATGACCTACGAGCAGTACTTC.

Note on this clone: This specimen includes other DNA sequences encoding the same CDR3. The V and J genes are TRBV18 and TRBJ2-3; D is unresolved. This CDR3 is 14 amino acids long. With 3 bases removed from V and 0 bases from J, the gap between germline ends came to 7 bases. Per the germline V gene, CDR1 is KGHSH and CDR2 is LQKENI. The CDR3 here is CASSPLSSTDTQYF. CDR3 nucleotides: TGTGCCAGCTCACCCCTCTCCAGCACAGATACGCAGTATTTT.

This clone was counted only a few times. The chain carries TRBV19 and TRBJ1-1, with D hard to call. With 2 bases removed from V and 0 bases from J, the gap between germline ends came to 7 bases. The CDR3 spans 14 residues. CDR1 and CDR2 (germline): LNHDA, SQIVND (reference sequence). In nucleotides, the CDR3 is TGTGCCAGTAGTATAAGGTGGATGAACACTGAAGCTTTCTTT. Its translation is CASSIRWMNTEAFF.

This chain connects TRBV10-1 to TRBJ2-7, with D possibly being TRBD1 or TRBD2 (6 bases each). V was cut by 0 bases and J by 5 bases, with 20 bases left in between. The CDR3 consists of 17 residues. Per germline, CDR1 WNHNN and CDR2 SYGVQD (reference sequence). The CDR3: CASSESRGNGGANEQYF. The CDR3, as DNA: TGCGCCAGCAGTGAGTCGAGGGGGAACGGGGGCGCAAACGAGCAGTACTTC.

A single count supports this clone. The V call is TRBV21-1, the J call TRBJ1-1; whether TRBD1, the table's D call, matches the DNA was not checked. TRBV21-1 is classified as a pseudogene. The CDR3 loop spans 16 amino acids. The CDR3 bases are TGTGCCAGCAGCGCATGCCCCGACAGTTTGAACACTGAAGCTTTCTTT. It is translated as CASSACPDSLNTEAFF.

This clone was picked up one time. The chain links TRBV7-8 to TRBJ2-6; perhaps TRBD1 as D (5 bases). The ends were cut back, 5 bases at V and 0 bases at J, with 14 bases in the middle. The germline V gene has CDR1 SGHVS and CDR2 FQNEAQ. This CDR3 comprises 17 residues. The CDR3 DNA reads as TGTGCCAGCAGCCAATATCGACAGAGCTCTGGGGCCAACGTCCTGACTTTC. Translation: CASSQYRQSSGANVLTF.

This clone was found once. In the same sample, other DNA sequences code for this CDR3. The chain joins TRBV28 to TRBJ2-7; the match to TRBD2 covers 8 bases. The CDR3 covers 12 residues. Germline V gene lookup returns CDR1 MDHEN and CDR2 SYDVKM. The J segment lost 2 bases and the V segment lost 8 bases, leaving 2 bases of the junction unmatched. The CDR3 sequence: CASRGGTYEQYF. The CDR3 DNA follows: TGTGCCAGCCGGGGGGGTACCTACGAGCAGTACTTC.

The chain joins TRBV7-9 to TRBJ2-1; TRBD2 matches at 9 bases. CDR3 length: 16 amino acids. CDR1 SEHNR and CDR2 FQNEAQ come from the germline V gene (reference sequence). V shed 5 bases, J shed 3 bases, and the junction held 8 bases outside the gene matches. CDR3 region: CASSGRLAENYNEQFF. CDR3 sequence (DNA): TGTGCCAGCAGCGGGCGACTAGCGGAAAACTACAATGAGCAGTTCTTC.

This clone was found once. This chain connects TRBV5-4 to TRBJ2-2, with TRBD2 matching 9 bases. The CDR3 extends over 19 amino acids. V lost 3 bases and J lost 6; bases outside the gene matches: 18. The germline CDR1 and CDR2 sequences are SGHNT and YYREEE (reference sequence). CDR3 loop: CASSSRVAGGPNAPGELFF. The CDR3 region has the DNA TGTGCCAGCAGCTCCCGGGTGGCGGGAGGGCCTAATGCGCCCGGGGAGCTGTTTTTT.

J is TRBJ2-6 and V is TRBV5-4, with 10 bases lining up with TRBD2. CDR1 and CDR2 (germline): SGHNT, YYREEE (reference sequence). CDR3 length equals 16 residues. The ends lost 4 bases at V and 4 bases at J; junction bases unmatched: 5. The CDR3 is CASSSGRATGANVLTF. The CDR3 coding sequence is TGTGCCAGCAGCAGCGGGAGGGCCACAGGGGCCAACGTCCTGACTTTC. The full variable domain, with the rest looked up from reference TRBV5-4 and TRBJ2-6, is ETGVTQSPTHLIKTRGQQVTLRCSSQSGHNTVSWYQQALGQGPQFIFQYYREEENGRGNFPPRFSGLQFPNYSSELNVNALELDDSALYLCASSSGRATGANVLTFGAGSRLTVL.

This clone was detected once. The genes are TRBV7-9 and TRBJ1-1; D remains ambiguous. CDR1 is SEHNR, CDR2 FQNEAQ, per germline (reference sequence). V lost 1 base and J 4 bases, leaving 25 bases between the germline ends. The CDR3 sequence is 19 residues long. The CDR3 here is CASSLDWSSKGSRGTEAFF. The DNA for the CDR3 is TGTGCCAGCAGCTTAGATTGGTCTTCGAAGGGCTCCCGAGGCACTGAAGCTTTCTTT.

The V and J genes are TRBV15 and TRBJ1-3; TRBD1 matches at 8 bases. CDR1 and CDR2 (germline): LNHNV, YYDKDF (reference sequence). V trimming: 4 bases; J trimming: 0 bases; junction bases outside the gene matches: 5. The CDR3 spans 16 residues. The CDR3 nucleotides read TGTGCCACCAGCACCGGGACAGGTGGCTCTGGAAACACCATATATTTT. It encodes CATSTGTGGSGNTIYF. The entire variable domain, with the rest obtained from reference TRBV15 and TRBJ1-3, is as follows: DAMVIQNPRYQVTQFGKPVTLSCSQTLNHNVMYWYQQKSSQAPKLLFHYYDKDFNNEADTPDNFQSRRPNTSFCFLDIRSPGLGDTAMYLCATSTGTGGSGNTIYFGEGSWLTVV.

This clone was counted a few times. The sample holds other DNA sequences that translate to the same CDR3. As DNA, the CDR3 is TGCGCCAGCAGCTTGGCCGATAGCACAGATACGCAGTATTTT. Protein product: CASSLADSTDTQYF. The rearrangement joins TRBV5-1 to TRBJ2-3; unclear D gene. V gave up 0 bases and J gave up 0 bases, with 5 bases separating them. CDR1 is SGHRS and CDR2 is YFSETQ in the germline V gene. CDR3 length: 14 residues.

The chain couples TRBV11-3 to TRBJ2-1; weak D call: TRBD2 (5 bases). This CDR3 spans 15 amino acids. Germline V gene lookup returns CDR1 SGHNT and CDR2 YENEEA. Trimming left V 5 bases short and J 3 bases short, with 14 bases between. This CDR3 is CASSLGMGNYNEQFF. CDR3 bases: TGTGCCAGCAGCCTCGGGATGGGCAACTACAATGAGCAGTTCTTC.